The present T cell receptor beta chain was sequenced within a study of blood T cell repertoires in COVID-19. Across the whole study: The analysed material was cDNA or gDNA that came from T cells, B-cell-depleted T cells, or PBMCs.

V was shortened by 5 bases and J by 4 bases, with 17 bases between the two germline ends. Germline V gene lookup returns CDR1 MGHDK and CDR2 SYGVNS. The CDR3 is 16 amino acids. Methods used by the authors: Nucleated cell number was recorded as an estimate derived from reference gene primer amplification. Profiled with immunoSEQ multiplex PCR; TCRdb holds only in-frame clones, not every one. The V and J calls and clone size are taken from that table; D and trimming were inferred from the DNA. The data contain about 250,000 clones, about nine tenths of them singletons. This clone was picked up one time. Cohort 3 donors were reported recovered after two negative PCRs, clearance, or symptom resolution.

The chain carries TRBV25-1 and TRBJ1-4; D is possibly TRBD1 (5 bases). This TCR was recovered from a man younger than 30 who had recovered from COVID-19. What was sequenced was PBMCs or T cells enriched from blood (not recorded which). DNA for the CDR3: TGTGCCAGCAGTCGTCCCCAGGGAGGACTTAATGAAAAACTGTTTTTT. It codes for CASSRPQGGLNEKLFF.